This T cell receptor (beta chain) came from a study of T cell responses to AZD1222 COVID-19 vaccine. CDR1 and CDR2 (germline): MNHNY, SVGAGI (reference sequence). The CDR3 consists of 14 residues. V lost 6 bases, J lost 4 bases, and 6 bases stayed unmatched. Here immunoSEQ multiplex PCR was the method, and the copy in TCRdb shows in-frame clones only, minus some. Of over 100,000 clones listed, approximately 90% are singletons. The sequencing here drew on peripheral blood, taken on day 0 of AZD1222 vaccination. This clonotype was sampled from an adult in good health. V gene TRBV6-6 combines with J gene TRBJ1-2; TRBD1 agrees at 9 bases. The CDR3 loop is CASSQGTGSYGYTF. In DNA, the CDR3 is TGTGCCAGCAGCCAAGGGACAGGGAGCTATGGCTACACCTTC.